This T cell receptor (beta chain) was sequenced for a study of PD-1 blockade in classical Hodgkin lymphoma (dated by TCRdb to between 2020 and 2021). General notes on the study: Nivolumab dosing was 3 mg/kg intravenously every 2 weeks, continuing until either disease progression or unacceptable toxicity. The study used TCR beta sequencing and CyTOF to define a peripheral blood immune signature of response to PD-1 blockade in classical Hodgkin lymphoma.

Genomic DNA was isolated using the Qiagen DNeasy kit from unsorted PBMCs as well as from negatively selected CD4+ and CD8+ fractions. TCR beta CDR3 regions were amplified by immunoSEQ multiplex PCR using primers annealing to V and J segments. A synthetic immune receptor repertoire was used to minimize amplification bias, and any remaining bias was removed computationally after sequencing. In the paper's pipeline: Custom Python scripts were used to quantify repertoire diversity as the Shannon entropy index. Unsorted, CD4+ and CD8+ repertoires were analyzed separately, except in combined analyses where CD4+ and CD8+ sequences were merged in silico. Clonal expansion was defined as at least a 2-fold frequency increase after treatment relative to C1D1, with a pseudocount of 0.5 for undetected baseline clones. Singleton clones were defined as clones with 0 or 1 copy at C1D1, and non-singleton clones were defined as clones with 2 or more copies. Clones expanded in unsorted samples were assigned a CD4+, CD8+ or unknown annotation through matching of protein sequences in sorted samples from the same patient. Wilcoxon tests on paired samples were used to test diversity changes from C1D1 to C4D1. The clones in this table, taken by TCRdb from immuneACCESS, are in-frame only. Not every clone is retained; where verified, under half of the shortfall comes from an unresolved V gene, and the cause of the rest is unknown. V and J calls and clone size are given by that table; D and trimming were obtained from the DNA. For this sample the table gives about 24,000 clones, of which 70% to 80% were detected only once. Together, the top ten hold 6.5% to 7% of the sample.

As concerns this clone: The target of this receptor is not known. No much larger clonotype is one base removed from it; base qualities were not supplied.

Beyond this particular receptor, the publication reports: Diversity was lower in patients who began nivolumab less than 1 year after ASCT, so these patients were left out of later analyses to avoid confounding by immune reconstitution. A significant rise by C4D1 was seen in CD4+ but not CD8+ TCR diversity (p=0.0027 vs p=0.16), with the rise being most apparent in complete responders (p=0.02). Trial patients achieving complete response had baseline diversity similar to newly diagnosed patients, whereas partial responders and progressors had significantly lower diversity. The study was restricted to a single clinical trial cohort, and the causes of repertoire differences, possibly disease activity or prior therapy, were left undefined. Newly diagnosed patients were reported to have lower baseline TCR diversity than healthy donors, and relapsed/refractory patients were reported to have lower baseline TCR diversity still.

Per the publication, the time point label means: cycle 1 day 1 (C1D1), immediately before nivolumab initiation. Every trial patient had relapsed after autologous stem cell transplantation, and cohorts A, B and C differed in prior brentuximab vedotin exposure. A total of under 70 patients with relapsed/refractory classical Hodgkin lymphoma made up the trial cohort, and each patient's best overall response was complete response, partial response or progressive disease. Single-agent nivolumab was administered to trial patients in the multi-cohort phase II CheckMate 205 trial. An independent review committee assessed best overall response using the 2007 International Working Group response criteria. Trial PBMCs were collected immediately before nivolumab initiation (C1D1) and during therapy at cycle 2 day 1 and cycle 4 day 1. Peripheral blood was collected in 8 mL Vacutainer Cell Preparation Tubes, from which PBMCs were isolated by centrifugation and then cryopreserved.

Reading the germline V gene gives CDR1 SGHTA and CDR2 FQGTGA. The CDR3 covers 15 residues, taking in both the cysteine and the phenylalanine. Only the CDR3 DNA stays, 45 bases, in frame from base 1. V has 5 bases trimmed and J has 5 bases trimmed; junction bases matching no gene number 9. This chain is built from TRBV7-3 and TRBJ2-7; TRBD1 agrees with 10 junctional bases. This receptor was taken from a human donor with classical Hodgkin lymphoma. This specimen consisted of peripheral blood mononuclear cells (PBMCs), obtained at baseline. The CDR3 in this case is CASSPGTGAEDEQYF. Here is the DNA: TGTGCCAGCAGCCCCGGGACAGGGGCTGAGGACGAGCAGTACTTC. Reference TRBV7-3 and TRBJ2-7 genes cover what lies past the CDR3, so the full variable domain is GAGVSQTPSNKVTEKGKYVELRCDPISGHTALYWYRQSLGQGPEFLIYFQGTGAADDSGLPNDRFFAVRPEGSVSTLKIQRTERGDSAVYLCASSPGTGAEDEQYFGPGTRLTVT.